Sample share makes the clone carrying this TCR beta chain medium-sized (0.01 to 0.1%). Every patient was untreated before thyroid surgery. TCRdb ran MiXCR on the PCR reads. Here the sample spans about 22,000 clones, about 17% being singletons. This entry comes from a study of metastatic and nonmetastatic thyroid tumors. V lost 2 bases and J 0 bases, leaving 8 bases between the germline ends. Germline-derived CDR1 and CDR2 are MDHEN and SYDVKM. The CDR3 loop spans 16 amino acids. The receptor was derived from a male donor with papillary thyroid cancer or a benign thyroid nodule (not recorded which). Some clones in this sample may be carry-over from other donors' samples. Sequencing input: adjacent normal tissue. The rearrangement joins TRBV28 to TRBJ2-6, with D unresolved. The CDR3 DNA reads TGTGCCAGCAGTTTAGGCCCTTCCTCTGGGGCCAACGTCCTGACTTTC. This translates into CASSLGPSSGANVLTF.